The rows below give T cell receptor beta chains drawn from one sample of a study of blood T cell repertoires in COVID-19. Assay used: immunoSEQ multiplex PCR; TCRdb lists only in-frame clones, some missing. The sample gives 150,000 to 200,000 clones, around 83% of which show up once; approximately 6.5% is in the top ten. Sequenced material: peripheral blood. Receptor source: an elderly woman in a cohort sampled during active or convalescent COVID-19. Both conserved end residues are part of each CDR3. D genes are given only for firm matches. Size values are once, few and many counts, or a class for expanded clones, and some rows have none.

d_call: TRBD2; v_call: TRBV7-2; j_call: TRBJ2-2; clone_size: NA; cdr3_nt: TGTGCCAGCAGCTCGTTAGCGGGGGCCGACACCGGGGAGCTGTTTTTT; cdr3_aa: CASSSLAGADTGELFF
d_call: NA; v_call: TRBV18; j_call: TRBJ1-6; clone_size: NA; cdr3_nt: TGTGCCAGCTCACCGGTAAGGGGTGAGGATTCACCCCTCCACTTT; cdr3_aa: CASSPVRGEDSPLHF
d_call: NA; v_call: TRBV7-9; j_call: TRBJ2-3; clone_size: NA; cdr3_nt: TGTGCCAGCAGCTTAGGGACATATATGGCAGATACGCAGTATTTT; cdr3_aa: CASSLGTYMADTQYF
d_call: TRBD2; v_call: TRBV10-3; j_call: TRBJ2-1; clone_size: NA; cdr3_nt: TGTGCCATCAGTGAGTCCCTAGCGGGCCCCTCGAGTGAGCAGTTCTTC; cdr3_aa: CAISESLAGPSSEQFF
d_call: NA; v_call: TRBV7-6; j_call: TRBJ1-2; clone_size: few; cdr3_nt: TGTGCCAGCAGCTTAGGTAGCGTTATGAACTATGGCTACACCTTC; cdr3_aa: CASSLGSVMNYGYTF
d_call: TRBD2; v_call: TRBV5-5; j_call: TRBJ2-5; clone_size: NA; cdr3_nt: TGTGCCAGCAGCCACGGGACTAGCGGGAGAGAGACCCAGTACTTC; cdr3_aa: CASSHGTSGRETQYF
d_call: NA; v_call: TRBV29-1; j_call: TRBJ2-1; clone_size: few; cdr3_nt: TGCAGCGTTGCCGGGACTCCCAGCTACAATGAGCAGTTCTTC; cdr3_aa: CSVAGTPSYNEQFF
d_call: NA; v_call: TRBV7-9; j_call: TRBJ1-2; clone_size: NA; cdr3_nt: TGTGCCAGCAGCAAAGGAGACAGCTATGGCTACACCTTC; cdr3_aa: CASSKGDSYGYTF
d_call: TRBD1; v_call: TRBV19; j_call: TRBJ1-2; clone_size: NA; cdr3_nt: TGTGCGATGACAGGGGGGCATGACTTATATGGCTACACCTTC; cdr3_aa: CAMTGGHDLYGYTF
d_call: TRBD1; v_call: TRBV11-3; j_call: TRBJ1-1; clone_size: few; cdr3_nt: TGTGCCAGCAGGAAACAGGGGGCACTTAACACTGAAGCTTTCTTT; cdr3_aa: CASRKQGALNTEAFF
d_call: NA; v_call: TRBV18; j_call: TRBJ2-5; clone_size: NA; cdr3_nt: TGTGCCAGCTCCCCGGGTAGTGGAGAGACCCAGTACTTC; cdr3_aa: CASSPGSGETQYF
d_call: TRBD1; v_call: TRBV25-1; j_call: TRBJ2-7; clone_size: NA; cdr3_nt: TGTGCCAGCAGTGAAACAGGGGGTCAATTCTACGAGCAGTACTTC; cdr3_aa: CASSETGGQFYEQYF
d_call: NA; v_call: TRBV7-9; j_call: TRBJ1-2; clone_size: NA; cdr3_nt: TGTGCCAGCAGCTTAGAGGGGACTGGAGGGGCGCACACCTTC; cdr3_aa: CASSLEGTGGAHTF
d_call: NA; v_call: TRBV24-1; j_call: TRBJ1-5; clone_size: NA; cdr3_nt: TGTGCCACCAGTGATATCACAGATAGCAATCAGCCCCAGCATTTT; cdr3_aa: CATSDITDSNQPQHF
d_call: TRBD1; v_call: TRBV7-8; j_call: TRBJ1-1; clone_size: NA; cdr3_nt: TGTGCCAGCAGCTTAGGGAGGGGGCTCACCTTACGGGCTTTCTTT; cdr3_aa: CASSLGRGLTLRAFF
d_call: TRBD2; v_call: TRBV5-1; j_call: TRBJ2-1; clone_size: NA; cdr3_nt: TGCGCCAGCAGCTTGGAGACTAGCGCGTCGGTGGAGCAGTTCTTC; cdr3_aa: CASSLETSASVEQFF
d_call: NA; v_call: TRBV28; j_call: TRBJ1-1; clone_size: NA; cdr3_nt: TGTGCCAGCAGTTTAACGGGGGTTAGCACTGAAGCTTTCTTT; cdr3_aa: CASSLTGVSTEAFF
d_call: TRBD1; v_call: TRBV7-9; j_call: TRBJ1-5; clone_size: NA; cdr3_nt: TGTGCCAGCAGCGACAGGGACGACAATCAGCCCCAGCATTTT; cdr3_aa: CASSDRDDNQPQHF